A selection of T cell receptor beta chains follows, all from one sample in a study of T cells in Graves' hyperthyroidism and ophthalmopathy. MiXCR was run by TCRdb on the multiplex PCR reads, yielding one entry per CDR3 protein. Here the sample spans approximately 700,000 distinct CDR3 sequences, nearly 45% being singletons. The sample comprised peripheral blood or thyroid tissue (not recorded which). These receptor sequences come from an adult man with Graves' disease, either hyperthyroidism or ophthalmopathy (not recorded which). Each CDR3 is given with its conserved first and last residue. Fields, in order: V gene, J gene, D gene, clone size, CDR3 DNA, CDR3 protein. The D gene is left open where the match is weak. Part of the rows lack a size; the others show once, few, many or a class for expanded clones.

v_gene: TRBV6-6
j_gene: TRBJ1-1
d_gene: TRBD1
abundance: .
CDR3nt: TGTGCCAGCAGGTTGACAGGGTCGGGTCCTGAAGCTTTCTTT
CDR3aa: CASRLTGSGPEAFF

v_gene: TRBV12-3/TRBV12-4
j_gene: TRBJ1-3
d_gene: .
abundance: few
CDR3nt: TGTGCCAGCAGTTTTTGGGGGAGCGGAAACACCATATATTTT
CDR3aa: CASSFWGSGNTIYF

v_gene: TRBV19
j_gene: TRBJ1-2
d_gene: .
abundance: .
CDR3nt: TGTGCCAGTAGTATAGATGGGACGTTGTATGGCTACACCTTC
CDR3aa: CASSIDGTLYGYTF

v_gene: TRBV5-1
j_gene: TRBJ2-7
d_gene: .
abundance: .
CDR3nt: TGCGCCAGCAGCTTGGATATGGGGGGCGAGCAGTACTTC
CDR3aa: CASSLDMGGEQYF

v_gene: TRBV6-1
j_gene: TRBJ1-6
d_gene: TRBD1
abundance: few
CDR3nt: TGTGCCAGCACTACCCCGGGACAGGGGTATTCACCCCTCCACTTT
CDR3aa: CASTTPGQGYSPLHF

v_gene: TRBV7-9
j_gene: TRBJ1-3
d_gene: .
abundance: many
CDR3nt: TGTGCCAGCAGCTTATTGAAAGGCGCTGGAAACACCATATATTTT
CDR3aa: CASSLLKGAGNTIYF

v_gene: TRBV2
j_gene: TRBJ1-4
d_gene: .
abundance: .
CDR3nt: TGTGCCAGCACTGTCCGCGGCGCCAGTAATGAAAAACTGTTTTTT
CDR3aa: CASTVRGASNEKLFF

v_gene: TRBV7-9
j_gene: TRBJ2-5
d_gene: .
abundance: few
CDR3nt: TGTGCCAGCAGCTGGGGTTGGGAGACCCAGTACTTC
CDR3aa: CASSWGWETQYF

v_gene: TRBV9
j_gene: TRBJ2-5
d_gene: TRBD1
abundance: .
CDR3nt: TGTGCCAGCAGCCAAGAAACAGGGGGCCTTTCGTGGACCCAGTACTTC
CDR3aa: CASSQETGGLSWTQYF

v_gene: TRBV7-9
j_gene: TRBJ1-2
d_gene: .
abundance: few
CDR3nt: TGTGCCAGCGGGGGGGGCGAGGTCTATGGCTACACCTTC
CDR3aa: CASGGGEVYGYTF

v_gene: TRBV2
j_gene: TRBJ1-3
d_gene: .
abundance: .
CDR3nt: TGTGCCAGCAGTGAGACCGCTCCTCCGAACACCATATATTTT
CDR3aa: CASSETAPPNTIYF

v_gene: TRBV12-5
j_gene: TRBJ2-5
d_gene: .
abundance: .
CDR3nt: TGTGCTAGTGGTTTAGGGGGACGGGGGACCCAGTACTTC
CDR3aa: CASGLGGRGTQYF

v_gene: TRBV25-1
j_gene: TRBJ1-3
d_gene: .
abundance: .
CDR3nt: TGTGCTAGATACCAGGGCACCATATATTTT
CDR3aa: CARYQGTIYF

v_gene: TRBV20-1
j_gene: TRBJ2-7
d_gene: TRBD1
abundance: .
CDR3nt: TGCAGTGCTAGAGATCTGACAGGGACCCTAAACGAGCAGTACTTC
CDR3aa: CSARDLTGTLNEQYF

v_gene: TRBV15
j_gene: TRBJ2-3
d_gene: .
abundance: few
CDR3nt: TGTGCCACCAGCAGAGATACGAATACGCAGTATTTT
CDR3aa: CATSRDTNTQYF

v_gene: TRBV29-1
j_gene: TRBJ1-1
d_gene: TRBD1
abundance: few
CDR3nt: TGCAGCGTGGGGACAGAGGGTTGGAGCACTGAAGCTTTCTTT
CDR3aa: CSVGTEGWSTEAFF

v_gene: TRBV12-3/TRBV12-4
j_gene: TRBJ1-1
d_gene: TRBD1
abundance: many
CDR3nt: TGTGCCAGCAGTTTGGAGGGGGCAATAACTGAAGCTTTCTTT
CDR3aa: CASSLEGAITEAFF

v_gene: TRBV7-2
j_gene: TRBJ1-5
d_gene: TRBD1
abundance: .
CDR3nt: TGTGCCAGCAGCCCAACCGGGACAGGGGGCGGTAGTCAGCCCCAGCATTTT
CDR3aa: CASSPTGTGGGSQPQHF

v_gene: TRBV6-6
j_gene: TRBJ2-7
d_gene: TRBD1
abundance: .
CDR3nt: TGTGCCAGCACAGTAGCAGGGGGCTCCTACGAGCAGTACTTC
CDR3aa: CASTVAGGSYEQYF

v_gene: TRBV19
j_gene: TRBJ1-6
d_gene: TRBD1
abundance: .
CDR3nt: TGTGCCACCAAACCGGGACAGGGAGTTTCACCCCTCCACTTT
CDR3aa: CATKPGQGVSPLHF

v_gene: TRBV7-2
j_gene: TRBJ2-7
d_gene: TRBD1
abundance: .
CDR3nt: TGTGCCAGCAGCTTCGACAGGGCCTCCCCCTACGAGCAGTACTTC
CDR3aa: CASSFDRASPYEQYF

v_gene: TRBV10-3
j_gene: TRBJ2-5
d_gene: TRBD2
abundance: .
CDR3nt: TGTGCCATCAGTGAGGGGACTAGCGGGGCGCGACAAGAGACCCAGTACTTC
CDR3aa: CAISEGTSGARQETQYF

v_gene: TRBV7-9
j_gene: TRBJ1-1
d_gene: TRBD1
abundance: .
CDR3nt: TGTGCCAGCAGCTCACGACAGGGTATCATGAACACTGAAGCTTTCTTT
CDR3aa: CASSSRQGIMNTEAFF

v_gene: TRBV19
j_gene: TRBJ1-5
d_gene: .
abundance: few
CDR3nt: TGTGCCACCGGGACACCGAATCAGCCCCAGCATTTT
CDR3aa: CATGTPNQPQHF

v_gene: TRBV5-1
j_gene: TRBJ2-2
d_gene: .
abundance: .
CDR3nt: TGCGCCAGCAGCTTGGAAGGGGTGGACACCGGGGAGCTGTTTTTT
CDR3aa: CASSLEGVDTGELFF

v_gene: TRBV20-1
j_gene: TRBJ1-1
d_gene: .
abundance: many
CDR3nt: TGCAGTGCTACGGGTAGGACTGAAGCTTTCTTT
CDR3aa: CSATGRTEAFF

v_gene: TRBV6-1
j_gene: TRBJ1-1
d_gene: .
abundance: many
CDR3nt: TGTGCCAGCGGGGACGTCGAAGCTTTCTTT
CDR3aa: CASGDVEAFF

v_gene: TRBV20-1
j_gene: TRBJ1-1
d_gene: .
abundance: .
CDR3nt: TGCAGTGCTAGAGATATACAGACTCGAGACACTGAAGCTTTCTTT
CDR3aa: CSARDIQTRDTEAFF

v_gene: TRBV6-5
j_gene: TRBJ2-7
d_gene: .
abundance: .
CDR3nt: TGTGCCAGCAGCCAAGGACAGCACTCCTACGAGCAGTACTTC
CDR3aa: CASSQGQHSYEQYF

v_gene: TRBV7-2
j_gene: TRBJ1-1
d_gene: .
abundance: .
CDR3nt: TGTGCCAGCAGCTCAAGGGGGGGGCTGAACACTGAAGCTTTCTTT
CDR3aa: CASSSRGGLNTEAFF

v_gene: TRBV7-9
j_gene: TRBJ1-1
d_gene: .
abundance: many
CDR3nt: TGTGCCAGCAGCCACACCGGGACGTCGAACACTGAAGCTTTCTTT
CDR3aa: CASSHTGTSNTEAFF

v_gene: TRBV7-9
j_gene: TRBJ2-5
d_gene: TRBD2
abundance: many
CDR3nt: TGTGCCAGCAGCCAAGCGTTGCGGGGGGGCCTTGAGACCCAGTACTTC
CDR3aa: CASSQALRGGLETQYF

v_gene: TRBV5-1
j_gene: TRBJ1-1
d_gene: .
abundance: .
CDR3nt: TGCGCCAGCAGCTTGTCAGGAGGATCCTACGAGAACACTGAAGCTTTCTTT
CDR3aa: CASSLSGGSYENTEAFF

v_gene: TRBV2
j_gene: TRBJ1-5
d_gene: .
abundance: many
CDR3nt: TGTGCCAGCAGTGAAGCGTCAGTGCACCTTCAGCCCCAGCATTTT
CDR3aa: CASSEASVHLQPQHF

v_gene: TRBV2
j_gene: TRBJ1-4
d_gene: .
abundance: .
CDR3nt: TGTGCCAGTGAAAGGCGGCAAACTAATGAAAAACTGTTTTTT
CDR3aa: CASERRQTNEKLFF

v_gene: TRBV7-2
j_gene: TRBJ2-7
d_gene: .
abundance: .
CDR3nt: TGTGCCAGCAGCTTGGAAACCGGGAGCTTGCACGAGCAGTACTTC
CDR3aa: CASSLETGSLHEQYF

v_gene: TRBV12-3/TRBV12-4
j_gene: TRBJ1-6
d_gene: .
abundance: few
CDR3nt: TGTGCCAGCACACTTCACCCCGATAATTCACCCCTCCACTTT
CDR3aa: CASTLHPDNSPLHF

v_gene: TRBV9
j_gene: TRBJ1-1
d_gene: .
abundance: few
CDR3nt: TGTGCCAGCAGCGTGGGCAGGTCTAACACTGAAGCTTTCTTT
CDR3aa: CASSVGRSNTEAFF

v_gene: TRBV7-2
j_gene: TRBJ1-6
d_gene: .
abundance: once
CDR3nt: TGTGCCAGCAGCTGGGAGAGGGATTCACCCCTCCACTTT
CDR3aa: CASSWERDSPLHF

v_gene: TRBV29-1
j_gene: TRBJ2-5
d_gene: .
abundance: few
CDR3nt: TGCAGCGTTGTGCTGACAGGAGGGGCCCTCCAAGAGACCCAGTACTTC
CDR3aa: CSVVLTGGALQETQYF

v_gene: TRBV25-1
j_gene: TRBJ1-4
d_gene: .
abundance: many
CDR3nt: TGTGCCAGCAGTCCAAGAGCAACTAATGAAAAACTGTTTTTT
CDR3aa: CASSPRATNEKLFF

v_gene: TRBV7-6
j_gene: TRBJ2-7
d_gene: .
abundance: .
CDR3nt: TGTGCCAGCAGCCCCCCTAGCGCGGGGCAGTACGAGCAGTACTTC
CDR3aa: CASSPPSAGQYEQYF

v_gene: TRBV19
j_gene: TRBJ2-5
d_gene: .
abundance: .
CDR3nt: TGTGCCAGTAGTAGTTTCGTTACGGAGACCCAGTACTTC
CDR3aa: CASSSFVTETQYF

v_gene: TRBV15
j_gene: TRBJ2-7
d_gene: TRBD1
abundance: few
CDR3nt: TGTGCCACCAGCGGGGACAGGGGGGACTACGAGCAGTACTTC
CDR3aa: CATSGDRGDYEQYF

v_gene: TRBV19
j_gene: TRBJ1-1
d_gene: .
abundance: .
CDR3nt: TGTGCCAGTAGTATATCGGCGGTGAACACTGAAGCTTTCTTT
CDR3aa: CASSISAVNTEAFF

v_gene: TRBV2
j_gene: TRBJ2-5
d_gene: TRBD1
abundance: .
CDR3nt: TGTGCCAGCAGTGGGAGGACAGGACAAGAGACCCAGTACTTC
CDR3aa: CASSGRTGQETQYF